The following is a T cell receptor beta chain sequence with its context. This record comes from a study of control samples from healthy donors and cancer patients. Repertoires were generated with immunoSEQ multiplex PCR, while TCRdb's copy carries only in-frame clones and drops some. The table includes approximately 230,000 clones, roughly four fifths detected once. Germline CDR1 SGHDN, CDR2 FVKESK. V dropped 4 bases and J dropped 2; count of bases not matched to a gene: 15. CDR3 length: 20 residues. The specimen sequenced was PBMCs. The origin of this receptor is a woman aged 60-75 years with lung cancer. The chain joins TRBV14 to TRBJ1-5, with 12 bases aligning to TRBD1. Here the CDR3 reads CASSLHLGTGGDGGNQPQHF. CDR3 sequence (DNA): TGTGCCAGCAGCCTTCACCTCGGGACAGGGGGCGATGGGGGCAATCAGCCCCAGCATTTT.